This T cell receptor beta chain comes out of a study of blood T cell repertoires in COVID-19 (dated by TCRdb to about 2020). With respect to the entire study: Collaborator samples came from the United States, Italy and Spain and covered acute and convalescent phases of COVID-19. The prospective study material was composed of cDNA or gDNA derived from T cells, B-cell-depleted T cells, or PBMCs. The dataset comprised deeply sampled blood TCRbeta repertoires from subjects exposed to, actively infected with, or recovered from COVID-19. The repertoires were released in a freely available public database meant as a resource for research on the immune response to SARS-CoV-2. The samples were drawn from two sources: the first 160 participants of the ongoing ImmuneRACE study, and over 950 subjects contributed by 6 global collaborators. Nearly every sample came with metadata listing a de-identified subject ID, COVID-19 status, age in years and sex. Where HLA class I and class II types were available, the types were taken from metadata supplied by the sample provider, not from assay-based typing. Overall study results and their limits: The amount of clinical and demographic metadata varied by source and participant and was provided uncurated.

TCRbeta CDR3 regions were amplified from genomic DNA by means of the immunoSEQ Assay, a bias-controlled multiplex PCR. The original pipeline was this. Within the assay, amplification of reference gene primers was used to estimate how many nucleated cells each sample contained. Sequence reads were collapsed and filtered to measure the absolute abundance of every unique TCRbeta CDR3 rearrangement. Productive Simpson clonality was computed per sample as the square root of Simpson's diversity index over productive rearrangements. The table comes from immuneACCESS by way of TCRdb, which keeps in-frame sequences with V and J called. Part of the clones is missing from these tables; in studies checked, under half for an unresolved V gene and the rest for unknown reasons. That table is the source of V, J and clone size, and D and trimming were worked out from the DNA. This sample gives approximately 150,000 clones in total; around 85% of them show up just once. The ten most abundant clones make up about a sixth of the sample.

Each collaborating institution followed its own protocols to collect whole blood in K2EDTA tubes. For TCRbeta analysis, collaborators shipped samples in one of three forms: frozen whole blood, isolated PBMCs, or DNA extracted from either of those sample types. The germline V gene gives CDR1 as MNHEY and CDR2 as SVGAGI. The CDR3 contains 15 residues, cysteine and phenylalanine counted. Only the CDR3 DNA is retained, 45 bases long and in frame from the first base. Relative to germline, V is missing 7 bases and J is missing 10 bases, with 18 bases of the junction outside any gene match. Note on this clone: This receptor's antigen is unknown. Within one base of it there is no much larger clone, and no base qualities were kept.

The origin of this receptor is an elderly woman with acute or convalescent COVID-19. Input material: peripheral blood. The rearranged chain carries TRBV6-5 and TRBJ2-5; 7 central nucleotides agree with TRBD1. Read as DNA, the sequence is TGTGCCAGCACCCCCCGCGGACAGGTCGGACTGGGCCAGTACTTC. It translates as CASTPRGQVGLGQYF.